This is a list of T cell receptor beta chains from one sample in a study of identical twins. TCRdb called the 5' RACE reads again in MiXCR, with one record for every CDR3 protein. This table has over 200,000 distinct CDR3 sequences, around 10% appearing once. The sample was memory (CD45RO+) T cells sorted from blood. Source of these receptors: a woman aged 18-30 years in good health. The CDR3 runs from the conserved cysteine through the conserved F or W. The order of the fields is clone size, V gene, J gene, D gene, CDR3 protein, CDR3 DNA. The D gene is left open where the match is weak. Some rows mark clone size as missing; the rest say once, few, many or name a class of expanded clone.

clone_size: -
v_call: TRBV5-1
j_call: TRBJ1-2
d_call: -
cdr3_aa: CASSRNSVAGYGYTF
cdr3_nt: TGCGCCAGCAGCCGTAACTCGGTAGCGGGGTATGGCTACACCTTC

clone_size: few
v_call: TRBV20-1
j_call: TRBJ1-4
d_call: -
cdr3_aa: CSARASGNEKLFF
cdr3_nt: TGCAGTGCTAGGGCTTCCGGGAATGAAAAACTGTTTTTT

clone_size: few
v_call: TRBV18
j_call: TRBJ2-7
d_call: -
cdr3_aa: CASSGLHEQYF
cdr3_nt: TGTGCCAGCTCAGGACTACACGAGCAGTACTTC

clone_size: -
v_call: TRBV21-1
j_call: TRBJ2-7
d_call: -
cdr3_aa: CASSKERDHEQYF
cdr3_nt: TGTGCCAGCAGCAAGGAACGGGACCACGAGCAGTACTTC

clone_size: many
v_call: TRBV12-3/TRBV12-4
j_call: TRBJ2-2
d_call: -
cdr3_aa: CASSLQGYSTGELFF
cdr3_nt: TGTGCCAGCAGCCTACAGGGTTACAGCACCGGGGAGCTGTTTTTT

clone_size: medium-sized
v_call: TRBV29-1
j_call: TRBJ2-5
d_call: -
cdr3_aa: CSVVLSSETQYF
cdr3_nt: TGCAGCGTTGTGTTGTCCTCGGAGACCCAGTACTTC

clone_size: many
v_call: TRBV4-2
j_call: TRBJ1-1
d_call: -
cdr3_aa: CASSQLYSAEAFF
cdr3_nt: TGTGCCAGCAGCCAATTATACAGTGCTGAAGCTTTCTTT

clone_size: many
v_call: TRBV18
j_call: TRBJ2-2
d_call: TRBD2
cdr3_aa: CASSPGLAGATGELFF
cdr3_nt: TGTGCCAGCTCACCTGGACTAGCGGGGGCCACCGGGGAGCTGTTTTTT

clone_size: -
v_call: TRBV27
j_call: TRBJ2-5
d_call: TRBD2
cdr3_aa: CASSTRTSGSETQYF
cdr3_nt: TGTGCCAGCAGTACCCGGACTAGCGGGAGCGAGACCCAGTACTTC

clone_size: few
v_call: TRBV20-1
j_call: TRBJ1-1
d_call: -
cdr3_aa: CSEGSLTEAFF
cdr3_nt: TGCAGTGAGGGCTCGTTAACGGAAGCTTTCTTT

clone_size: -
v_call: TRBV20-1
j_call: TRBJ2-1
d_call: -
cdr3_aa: CSAPNTRSSYNEQFF
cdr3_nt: TGCAGTGCGCCCAACACCAGGAGCTCCTACAATGAGCAGTTCTTC

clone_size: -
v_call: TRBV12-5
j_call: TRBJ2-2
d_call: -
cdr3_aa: CASGLQVGELFF
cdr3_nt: TGTGCTAGTGGTTTGCAGGTCGGGGAGCTGTTTTTT

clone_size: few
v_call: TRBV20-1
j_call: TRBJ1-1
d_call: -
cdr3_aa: CSARSWGTEAFF
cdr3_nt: TGCAGTGCTAGGAGTTGGGGTACTGAAGCTTTCTTT

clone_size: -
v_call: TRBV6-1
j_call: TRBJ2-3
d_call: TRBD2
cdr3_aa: CASSLGQRGATDTQYF
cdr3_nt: TGTGCCAGCAGTCTGGGGCAGCGGGGGGCCACAGATACGCAGTATTTT

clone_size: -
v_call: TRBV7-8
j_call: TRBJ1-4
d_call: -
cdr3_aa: CASSFRGGEKLFF
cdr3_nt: TGTGCCAGCAGCTTTAGGGGTGGGGAAAAACTGTTTTTT

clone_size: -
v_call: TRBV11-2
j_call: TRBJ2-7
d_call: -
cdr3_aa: CASSLVPGANEQYF
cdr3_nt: TGTGCCAGCAGCTTAGTACCAGGGGCGAACGAGCAGTACTTC

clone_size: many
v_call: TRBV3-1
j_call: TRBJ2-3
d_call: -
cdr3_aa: CASSQVLRADTQYF
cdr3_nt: TGTGCCAGCAGCCAAGTTTTGAGGGCAGATACGCAGTATTTT

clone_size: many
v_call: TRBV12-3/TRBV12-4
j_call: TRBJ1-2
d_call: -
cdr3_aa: CASSYGQISNYGYTF
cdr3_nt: TGTGCCAGCAGTTACGGACAGATTTCTAACTATGGCTACACCTTC

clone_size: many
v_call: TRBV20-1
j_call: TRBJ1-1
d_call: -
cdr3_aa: CSARGLGEAFF
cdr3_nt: TGCAGTGCTAGAGGCTTGGGGGAAGCTTTCTTT

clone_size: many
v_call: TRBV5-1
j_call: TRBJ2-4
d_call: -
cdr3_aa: CASSSGRNIQYF
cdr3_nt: TGCGCCAGCAGCTCCGGACGAAACATTCAGTACTTC

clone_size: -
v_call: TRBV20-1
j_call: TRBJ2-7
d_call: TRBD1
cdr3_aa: CSALLTRQGMYEQYF
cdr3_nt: TGCAGTGCACTACTGACGAGACAGGGAATGTACGAGCAGTACTTC

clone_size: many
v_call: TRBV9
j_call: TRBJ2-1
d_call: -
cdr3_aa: CASSVGLEDYNEQFF
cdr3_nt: TGTGCCAGCAGCGTAGGACTAGAAGATTACAATGAGCAGTTCTTC

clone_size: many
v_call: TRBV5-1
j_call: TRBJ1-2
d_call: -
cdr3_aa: CASSLGTAAANYGYTF
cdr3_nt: TGCGCCAGCAGCTTGGGGACCGCCGCGGCTAACTATGGCTACACCTTC

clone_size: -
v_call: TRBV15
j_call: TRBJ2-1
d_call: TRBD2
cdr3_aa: CATSREVAGNNEQFF
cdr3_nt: TGTGCCACCAGCCGAGAGGTAGCGGGAAACAATGAGCAGTTCTTC

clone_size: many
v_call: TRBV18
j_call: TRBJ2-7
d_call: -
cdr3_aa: CASSPPVGSYEQYF
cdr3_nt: TGTGCCAGCTCACCACCGGTCGGATCCTACGAGCAGTACTTC

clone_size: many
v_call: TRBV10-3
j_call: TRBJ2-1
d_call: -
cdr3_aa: CAISDRGKGHGYNEQFF
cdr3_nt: TGTGCCATCAGTGATCGGGGAAAAGGCCACGGCTACAATGAGCAGTTCTTC

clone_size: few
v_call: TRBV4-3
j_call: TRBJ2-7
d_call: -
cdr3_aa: CATLEAKKRIYEQYF
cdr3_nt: TGCGCCACCCTCGAGGCCAAAAAGAGGATCTACGAGCAGTACTTC

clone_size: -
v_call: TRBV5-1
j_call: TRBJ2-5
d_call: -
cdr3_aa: CASSSPPKETQYF
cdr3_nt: TGCGCCAGCAGCTCGCCCCCCAAGGAGACCCAGTACTTC

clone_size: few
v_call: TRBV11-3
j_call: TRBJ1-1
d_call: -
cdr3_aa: CASSSAGKSMNTEAFF
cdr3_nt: TGTGCCAGCAGCTCCGCGGGGAAGAGTATGAACACTGAAGCTTTCTTT

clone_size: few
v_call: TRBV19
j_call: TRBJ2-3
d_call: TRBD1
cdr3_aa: CASSPGDRRYTDTQYF
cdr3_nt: TGTGCCAGTAGTCCAGGGGACAGGCGATACACAGATACGCAGTATTTT

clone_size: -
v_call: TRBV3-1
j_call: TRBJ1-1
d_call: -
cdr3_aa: CASSQEGRVRNPEAFF
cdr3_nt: TGTGCCAGCAGCCAAGAAGGCAGGGTCAGGAATCCTGAAGCTTTCTTT

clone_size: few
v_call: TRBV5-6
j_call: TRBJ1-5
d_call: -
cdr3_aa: CASSLVGGAGNQPQHF
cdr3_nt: TGTGCCAGCAGCTTGGTTGGAGGGGCGGGCAATCAGCCCCAGCATTTT

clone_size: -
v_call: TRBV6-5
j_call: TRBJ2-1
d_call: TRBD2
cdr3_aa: CASSYLGREVYNEQFF
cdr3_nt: TGTGCCAGCAGTTACCTAGGGCGGGAGGTCTACAATGAGCAGTTCTTC

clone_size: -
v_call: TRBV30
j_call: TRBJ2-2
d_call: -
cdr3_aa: CAVGRSSNTGELFF
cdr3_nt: TGTGCGGTGGGGCGGTCGTCGAACACCGGGGAGCTGTTTTTT

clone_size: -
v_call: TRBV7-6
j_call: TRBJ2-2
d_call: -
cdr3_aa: CASSLSNGNTGELFF
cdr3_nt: TGTGCCAGCAGCTTAAGTAATGGAAACACCGGGGAGCTGTTTTTT

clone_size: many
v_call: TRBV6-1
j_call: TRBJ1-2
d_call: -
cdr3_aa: CASSGVPPPYYGYTF
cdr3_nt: TGTGCCAGCAGTGGAGTTCCTCCCCCCTACTATGGCTACACCTTC

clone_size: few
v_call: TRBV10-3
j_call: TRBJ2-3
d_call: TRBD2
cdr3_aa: CAIQGRTSGGRDTQYF
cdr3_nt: TGTGCCATCCAAGGGCGGACTAGCGGGGGGCGAGATACGCAGTATTTT

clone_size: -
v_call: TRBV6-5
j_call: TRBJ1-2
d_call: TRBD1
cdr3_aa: CASSYHWTGTYNYGYTF
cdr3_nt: TGTGCCAGCAGTTATCATTGGACAGGAACCTATAACTATGGCTACACCTTC

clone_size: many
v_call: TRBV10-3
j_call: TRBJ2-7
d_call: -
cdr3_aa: CAISDRAYEQYF
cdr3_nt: TGTGCCATCAGTGACAGGGCCTACGAGCAGTACTTC

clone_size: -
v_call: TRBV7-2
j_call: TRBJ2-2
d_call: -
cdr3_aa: CASSPQAQGETGELFF
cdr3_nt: TGTGCCAGCAGCCCCCAAGCCCAGGGTGAGACCGGGGAGCTGTTTTTT

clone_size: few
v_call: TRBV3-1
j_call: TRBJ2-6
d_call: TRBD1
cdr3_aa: CATEIRGNSGANVLTF
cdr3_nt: TGTGCCACCGAGATCAGGGGGAACTCTGGGGCCAACGTCCTGACTTTC

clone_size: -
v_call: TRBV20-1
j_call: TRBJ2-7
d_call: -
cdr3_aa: CSGDLLGEQYF
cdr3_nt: TGCAGTGGGGACCTCCTTGGAGAGCAGTACTTC

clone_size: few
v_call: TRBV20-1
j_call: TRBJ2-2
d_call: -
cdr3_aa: CSARGYTGELFF
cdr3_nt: TGCAGTGCTAGAGGGTACACCGGGGAGCTGTTTTTT

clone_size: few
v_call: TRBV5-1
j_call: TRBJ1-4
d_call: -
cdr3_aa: CASSPAGVGLGKLFF
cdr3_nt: TGCGCCAGCAGCCCGGCGGGGGTCGGGCTCGGAAAACTGTTTTTT

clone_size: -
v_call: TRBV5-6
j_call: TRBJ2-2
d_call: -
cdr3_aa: CASSLEGQGYTGELFF
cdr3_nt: TGTGCCAGCAGCTTGGAGGGGCAGGGCTACACCGGGGAGCTGTTTTTT

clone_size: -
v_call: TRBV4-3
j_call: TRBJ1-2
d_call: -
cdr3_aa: CASSQDRGAGVYGYTF
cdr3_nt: TGCGCCAGCAGCCAAGATAGGGGGGCAGGGGTCTATGGCTACACCTTC

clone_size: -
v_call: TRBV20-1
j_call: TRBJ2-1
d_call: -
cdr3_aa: CSASGGGSHYNEQFF
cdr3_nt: TGCAGTGCTAGCGGCGGCGGGTCTCACTACAATGAGCAGTTCTTC

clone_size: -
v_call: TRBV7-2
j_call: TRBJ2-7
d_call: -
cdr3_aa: CASSFSFEASYEQYF
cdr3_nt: TGTGCCAGCAGCTTCTCATTCGAGGCCTCCTACGAGCAGTACTTC

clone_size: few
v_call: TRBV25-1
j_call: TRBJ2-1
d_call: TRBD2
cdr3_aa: CASSPMVAGGPNEQFF
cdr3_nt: TGTGCCAGCAGTCCCATGGTCGCGGGGGGCCCTAATGAGCAGTTCTTC

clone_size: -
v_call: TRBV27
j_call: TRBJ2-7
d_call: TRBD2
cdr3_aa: CASRPGLAGAGEQYF
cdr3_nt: TGTGCCAGCAGACCGGGACTAGCGGGAGCGGGCGAGCAGTACTTC